This is a list of T cell receptor beta chains from one sample in a study of T-cell memory formation after mild COVID-19. MiXCR, applied by TCRdb to the 5' RACE reads, yields one record per CDR3 protein. The repertoire holds roughly 560,000 distinct CDR3 sequences, around 21% seen once, with about an eighth in the top ten. The sample taken for sequencing was PBMCs or a T cell subset sorted from them (not recorded which). The receptor set was obtained from an adult woman who had mild COVID-19 (a few samples of this study predate the infection). Cell type and time point are not known. Both conserved end residues are part of each CDR3. A D gene is named only where the DNA matches it firmly. Size is stated for part of the rows, as once, few or many counts, or as a class when the clone is expanded.

D gene	clone size	V gene	CDR3 length	J gene	CDR3 DNA	CDR3 protein
.	.	TRBV5-6	14	TRBJ1-1	TGTGCCAGCAGCTTCGAACGGTGGAACACTGAAGCTTTCTTT	CASSFERWNTEAFF
.	.	TRBV5-1	14	TRBJ2-7	TGCGCCAGCAGCTTAGCCAGGGGAGCAGGGGAGCAGTACTTC	CASSLARGAGEQYF
.	few	TRBV7-9	15	TRBJ2-3	TGTGCCAGCACTCTCACAAGGGCGGGCACAGATACGCAGTATTTT	CASTLTRAGTDTQYF
.	.	TRBV9	18	TRBJ1-2	TGTGCCAGCAGCGCCCAATCTGGTGAGGGTTCGGGAGGCTATGGCTACACCTTC	CASSAQSGEGSGGYGYTF
TRBD1	few	TRBV4-1	15	TRBJ1-2	TGCGCCAGCAGCTCACAAGCCGGGACAGGGAATGGCTACACCTTC	CASSSQAGTGNGYTF
.	few	TRBV12-3/TRBV12-4	13	TRBJ2-7	TGTGCCAGCAGTTTTAGGCCCACATACGAGCAGTACTTC	CASSFRPTYEQYF
.	.	TRBV12-3/TRBV12-4	15	TRBJ2-3	TGTGCCAGCAGTTTAGCAGAGAAACGGTCAGATACGCAGTATTTT	CASSLAEKRSDTQYF
TRBD2	.	TRBV5-1	16	TRBJ2-1	TGCGCCAGCAGCTTTTTACAGCGGGAGGGCTTTGATGAGCAGTTCTTC	CASSFLQREGFDEQFF
TRBD2	.	TRBV5-6	17	TRBJ2-7	TGTGCCAGCAGCTTGGTGACTAGCGGGAGGGCATCCTACGAGCAGTACTTC	CASSLVTSGRASYEQYF
.	.	TRBV3-1	14	TRBJ2-1	TGTGCCAGCAGCCAAGGGGTCGGGGGACGGGAGCAGTTCTTC	CASSQGVGGREQFF
TRBD2	.	TRBV12-3/TRBV12-4	14	TRBJ2-7	TGTGCCAGCAGTCCCCGACTAGCGGCCTACGAGCAGTACTTC	CASSPRLAAYEQYF
.	.	TRBV4-3	17	TRBJ2-7	TGCGCCAGCAGCCAAGATCAGCAGGGGATAGGAGCCTACGAGCAGTACTTC	CASSQDQQGIGAYEQYF
.	few	TRBV7-4	18	TRBJ2-4	TGTGCCAGCAGCTTACGACCCTGTGCGGGGTTAGCCAAAAACATTCAGTACTTC	CASSLRPCAGLAKNIQYF
TRBD2	.	TRBV12-3/TRBV12-4	16	TRBJ2-1	TGTGCCAGCAGTTTACCTAGCGGGGGGTCCCCCCATGAGCAGTTCTTC	CASSLPSGGSPHEQFF
TRBD1	.	TRBV29-1	17	TRBJ2-6	TGCAGCGTTCGACCCGGGACAGGGCATACCGGGGCCAACGTCCTGACTTTC	CSVRPGTGHTGANVLTF
.	.	TRBV29-1	13	TRBJ1-5	TGCAGCGTTTTGGGTCAGGGCAATCAGCCCCAGCATTTT	CSVLGQGNQPQHF
TRBD1	.	TRBV7-9	18	TRBJ1-1	TGTGCCAGCAGCTTCCCACGGGACAGGGGGCTTCTGTACACTGAAGCTTTCTTT	CASSFPRDRGLLYTEAFF
.	.	TRBV12-3/TRBV12-4	15	TRBJ2-5	TGTGCCAGCAGTTTACGACAGCCCAGATTAGAGACCCAGTACTTC	CASSLRQPRLETQYF
TRBD1	.	TRBV13	15	TRBJ1-1	TGTGCCAGCAGCGGGATGGGACAGGGGATCACTGAAGCTTTCTTT	CASSGMGQGITEAFF
.	.	TRBV29-1	15	TRBJ1-4	TGCAGCGTTGAAGATATGACCGGTCTTAATGAAAAACTGTTTTTT	CSVEDMTGLNEKLFF
TRBD1	.	TRBV4-2	17	TRBJ2-1	TGTGCCAGCACCCAACAGGGGACCCGAGCCTCCTACAATGAGCAGTTCTTC	CASTQQGTRASYNEQFF
.	few	TRBV20-1	14	TRBJ2-5	TGCAGTGCTAGAGGAATCGACATAAAAGAGACCCAGTACTTC	CSARGIDIKETQYF
.	.	TRBV29-1	14	TRBJ1-1	TGCAGCGTTGAAGTCGGGGGGGCAGGCACTGAAGCTTTCTTT	CSVEVGGAGTEAFF
.	.	TRBV7-6	14	TRBJ2-3	TGTGCCAGCAGCCTCGGCCGCGCATCAGATACGCAGTATTTT	CASSLGRASDTQYF
TRBD1	.	TRBV5-1	14	TRBJ1-4	TGCGCCAGCAGCTCCATGAGGGGGCATGAAAAACTGTTTTTT	CASSSMRGHEKLFF
.	.	TRBV29-1	12	TRBJ2-5	TGCAGCGTTTGGCGGCGTTCAGAGACCCAGTACTTC	CSVWRRSETQYF